Shown below are 21 T cell receptor beta chains from a single sample sequenced in a study of PD-1 blockade in classical Hodgkin lymphoma. Clones were read by immunoSEQ multiplex PCR, and TCRdb kept only the in-frame ones, dropping some. Here the sample spans more than 20,000 clones, roughly 78% being singletons. Each patient's relapse followed autologous stem cell transplantation, and brentuximab vedotin exposure varied. The specimen was peripheral blood mononuclear cells (PBMCs), collected before the second cycle of nivolumab. These receptors came from a human donor with classical Hodgkin lymphoma.

This sequence joins TRBV11-2 and TRBJ2-5; 8 nucleotides line up with TRBD2. V lost 5 bases and J lost 4; bases outside the gene matches: 6. The V gene's germline CDR1 is SGHAT and CDR2 FQNNGV. The CDR3 covers 14 residues. The CDR3 here is CASSLLTSGETQYF. CDR3 nucleotide sequence: TGTGCCAGCAGCCTCCTCACTAGCGGAGAGACCCAGTACTTC.

This sequence joins TRBV2 and TRBJ1-5, with D possibly matching TRBD1 (5 bases). This CDR3 is 13 amino acids long. The V and J ends lost 4 bases and 5 bases respectively, with 9 bases between them. CDR1 is SNHLY, CDR2 FYNNEI, per germline. DNA of the CDR3: TGTGCCAGCAGTGTGACAGACTATCAGCCCCAGCATTTT. Residues: CASSVTDYQPQHF.

The rearrangement links TRBV5-6 to TRBJ2-3; no firm D call. The germline gives CDR1 SGHDT, CDR2 YYEEEE. Between the trimmed V and J ends, which lost 0 bases and 10 bases, there was a span of 9 bases. This CDR3 comprises 12 residues. The CDR3 bases are TGTGCCAGCAGCTTGGGTGATATAGCGCAGTATTTT. Its protein product is CASSLGDIAQYF.

The rearrangement uses TRBV5-1 and TRBJ2-3; TRBD1 or TRBD2 may be the D gene (5 bases each). CDR3 size: 14 residues. The germline V and J ends were trimmed by 3 bases and 6 bases, with 14 bases remaining between them. Germline CDR1 SGHRS, CDR2 YFSETQ. The CDR3, as DNA: TGCGCCAGCAGCTCCGGGACCACTTACGATACGCAGTATTTT. Protein sequence: CASSSGTTYDTQYF.

J is TRBJ2-2 and V is TRBV30; 8 bases line up with TRBD2. This CDR3 has 15 amino acids. CDR1 GTSNPN and CDR2 SVGIG come from the germline V gene (reference sequence). With V trimmed by 3 bases and J by 8 bases, 11 bases remained unmatched. The CDR3 spells CAWSGTSGVGGELFF. CDR3 DNA: TGTGCCTGGAGCGGAACTAGCGGAGTGGGGGGGGAGCTGTTTTTT.

This chain uses TRBV7-2 with TRBJ2-7; perhaps TRBD1 as D (6 bases). The CDR3 is 16 amino acids. Trimming left V 5 bases short and J 3 bases short, with 20 bases between. Germline V gene lookup returns CDR1 SGHTA and CDR2 FQGNSA. CDR3 sequence reads: CASSRRDTGYLYEQYF. The DNA of the CDR3 is TGTGCCAGCAGCCGCCGGGACACGGGATACCTCTACGAGCAGTACTTC.

This clone was seen only a few times. The chain carries TRBV7-9 and TRBJ1-1; no reliable D call. The CDR3 is 17 residues long. V was pared by 0 bases and J by 1 base, with 15 bases between. CDR1 is SEHNR and CDR2 is FQNEAQ in the germline V gene (reference sequence). The CDR3 region has the DNA TGTGCCAGCAGCTTAGCGGTGGGTGTCCTTGGGAACACTGAAGCTTTCTTT. This encodes CASSLAVGVLGNTEAFF.

The chain carries TRBV28 and TRBJ1-5; 7 nucleotides match TRBD1. The CDR3 consists of 17 residues. The germline V gene has CDR1 MDHEN and CDR2 SYDVKM. The junction had 12 bases not matched to a gene; V was cut back by 7 bases and J by 0 bases. Here the CDR3 DNA reads TGTGCCAGCACGGTCTCCTCGGGACAGCGTAGCAATCAGCCCCAGCATTTT. It specifies CASTVSSGQRSNQPQHF.

This clone was counted a few times. Other DNA variants within this sample encode the same CDR3. V usage is TRBV19 and J usage is TRBJ1-5; D ambiguous. CDR1 and CDR2 from the germline V gene are LNHDA and SQIVND (reference sequence). The CDR3 extends over 13 amino acids. V gave up 5 bases and J gave up 0 bases, with 5 bases separating them. The CDR3 DNA reads as TGTGCCAGTAGTTTGAATAGCAATCAGCCCCAGCATTTT. It codes for CASSLNSNQPQHF.

The genes are TRBV7-2 and TRBJ2-1, with 15 bases identical to TRBD2. Germline trimming cut 6 bases from V and 9 bases from J; bases unmatched to any gene: 3. CDR1 is SGHTA and CDR2 is FQGNSA in the germline V gene. The CDR3 runs to 14 residues. The DNA of the CDR3 is TGTGCCAGCAGGGGACTAGCGGGAGGCGGTGAGCAGTTCTTC. It translates to CASRGLAGGGEQFF.

The chain links TRBV9 to TRBJ2-7, with 10 bases fitting TRBD2. This CDR3 spans 15 amino acids. Germline V gives CDR1 SGDLS, CDR2 YYNGEE. V gave up 2 bases and J gave up 2 bases; unmatched junction bases: 4. The CDR3 reads CASSVGLADTYEQYF. Here the CDR3 DNA reads TGTGCCAGCAGCGTCGGACTAGCGGATACCTACGAGCAGTACTTC.

The chain couples TRBV7-8 to TRBJ2-2; D is perhaps TRBD1 or TRBD2 (5 bases each). Trimming took off 7 bases at V and 2 bases at J, with 11 bases between the two ends. The CDR3 has 14 amino acids. Germline V gene data show CDR1 as SGHVS and CDR2 as FQNEAQ. Here the CDR3 DNA reads TGTGCCAGCACCCGGGGCACTAACACCGGGGAGCTGTTTTTT. Translated, it gives CASTRGTNTGELFF.

The chain links TRBV2 to TRBJ1-2; D is unresolved. CDR1 is SNHLY and CDR2 is FYNNEI in the germline V gene. CDR3 length equals 13 residues. Trimming pared 9 bases from V and 5 bases from J, leaving 16 bases between. CDR3 sequence reads: CASDLGPGYGYTF. CDR3 in DNA: TGTGCCAGTGATCTCGGGCCGGGTTATGGCTACACCTTC.

The chain uses TRBV6-4 and TRBJ2-2; D tentatively reads TRBD1 or TRBD2 (6 bases each). The CDR3 sequence is 13 residues long. Per germline, CDR1 MRHNA and CDR2 SNTAGT. V lost 3 bases to trimming and J lost 6 bases, with 8 bases between them. CDR3: CASSERGAGELFF. The CDR3 DNA is TGTGCCAGCAGTGAGAGGGGGGCCGGGGAGCTGTTTTTT.

This chain joins TRBV19 and TRBJ2-3, with D unresolved. This CDR3 spans 14 amino acids. The germline V gene encodes CDR1 LNHDA and CDR2 SQIVND (reference sequence). V was clipped by 3 bases and J by 1 base, with 8 bases between them. CDR3 bases: TGTGCCAGTAGTATCATGGTGGGCACAGATACGCAGTATTTT. Protein sequence: CASSIMVGTDTQYF.

This clone was detected only a few times. The chain recombines TRBV6-6 with TRBJ1-5; 9 bases fit TRBD1. This CDR3 has 14 amino acids. The ends lost 8 bases at V and 1 base at J; junction bases unmatched: 3. In germline, CDR1 is MNHNY, CDR2 SVGAGI (reference sequence). The CDR3 region is CASAGTGSNQPQHF. The CDR3 DNA reads TGTGCCAGCGCCGGGACAGGGAGCAATCAGCCCCAGCATTTT.

This clone was found once. CDR3 amino acids: CASSLRGWGDAHTDTQYF. CDR3 coding DNA: TGTGCCAGCAGCTTAAGGGGTTGGGGGGACGCTCACACAGATACGCAGTATTTT. The chain carries TRBV13 and TRBJ2-3; a possible D gene is TRBD2 (6 bases). Trimming cost V 2 bases and J 2 bases, with 20 bases left between them. Germline assignment: CDR1 PRHDT and CDR2 FYEKMQ (reference sequence). The CDR3 has 18 residues.

This rearrangement joins TRBV28 to TRBJ2-3; the match to TRBD2 covers 8 bases. With V trimmed by 5 bases and J by 3 bases, 10 bases remained unmatched. This CDR3 contains 16 residues. Germline loops: CDR1 MDHEN, CDR2 SYDVKM. CDR3 coding DNA: TGTGCCAGCAGTACTCTACTAGCGGAGGAAACAGATACGCAGTATTTT. It translates to CASSTLLAEETDTQYF.

The V call is TRBV6-1, the J call TRBJ2-1, with D perhaps TRBD1 (5 bases). Trimming removed 3 bases from V and 3 bases from J, with 15 bases in between. The CDR3 has 16 residues. Germline values: CDR1 MNHNS, CDR2 SASEGT. CDR3 DNA sequence: TGTGCCAGCAGTGAGGGTCTGGGGCTTGGCTACAATGAGCAGTTCTTC. Its translation: CASSEGLGLGYNEQFF.

The chain carries TRBV10-3 and TRBJ1-1, with a weak D call TRBD1 (5 bases). Germline values: CDR1 ENHRY, CDR2 SYGVKD. The V gene lost 2 bases and the J gene lost 4 bases, with 8 bases spanning the gap. This CDR3 is 13 amino acids long. CDR3 residues: CAISEGGATEAFF. The CDR3 nucleotides are TGTGCCATCAGTGAGGGAGGGGCCACTGAAGCTTTCTTT.

This clone was detected only once. The rearrangement links TRBV28 to TRBJ2-7; tentatively, D is TRBD1 (6 bases). Per germline, CDR1 MDHEN and CDR2 SYDVKM. V lost 6 bases and J lost 6, with 12 bases in between. The CDR3 spans 12 residues. The CDR3 DNA reads TGTGCCAGCAGGGTGATAGGGGGCGAGCAGTACTTC. Its translation: CASRVIGGEQYF.